The rows below give T cell receptor beta chains drawn from one sample of a study of control samples from healthy donors and cancer patients. Using immunoSEQ multiplex PCR, the repertoire was profiled, and TCRdb retains in-frame clones only, with some absent. The table shows about 140,000 clones, with roughly nine tenths occurring only once. The sequencing sample was made of blood. These receptors originate from a woman in her 30s in good health. Both conserved end residues are trimmed from each CDR3. Each record gives: D gene, J gene, V gene, CDR3 protein. D genes are given only for firm matches.

D gene: TRBD2; J gene: TRBJ2-5; V gene: TRBV4-2; CDR3 protein: ASSPPGGEETQY
D gene: TRBD1; J gene: TRBJ1-3; V gene: TRBV9; CDR3 protein: ASLGGQGSGNTIY
D gene: -; J gene: TRBJ2-4; V gene: TRBV12-2; CDR3 protein: ASRLVGGLAGRRFRLAKNIQY
D gene: -; J gene: TRBJ2-7; V gene: TRBV15; CDR3 protein: ATSRDLALEQY
D gene: -; J gene: TRBJ2-5; V gene: TRBV5-7; CDR3 protein: ASFGTARETQY
D gene: -; J gene: TRBJ1-6; V gene: TRBV6-5; CDR3 protein: ASSQKPGIPLH
D gene: -; J gene: TRBJ2-2; V gene: TRBV5-1; CDR3 protein: ASSLEVGRELF
D gene: -; J gene: TRBJ2-7; V gene: TRBV5-1; CDR3 protein: ASSLLPAEIYEQY
D gene: TRBD1; J gene: TRBJ1-1; V gene: TRBV6-5; CDR3 protein: ASRADRGRTEAF
D gene: -; J gene: TRBJ1-4; V gene: TRBV6-5; CDR3 protein: ASGRGEKLF
D gene: -; J gene: TRBJ2-1; V gene: TRBV5-1; CDR3 protein: ASSLEGYSNNEQF
D gene: -; J gene: TRBJ1-3; V gene: TRBV7-9; CDR3 protein: ASSPLRSSSGNTIY
D gene: -; J gene: TRBJ2-5; V gene: TRBV27; CDR3 protein: ASSPIGSRETQY
D gene: TRBD2; J gene: TRBJ2-3; V gene: TRBV5-1; CDR3 protein: ASSGAQGLLRDTQY
D gene: -; J gene: TRBJ1-2; V gene: TRBV28; CDR3 protein: ASSGGAGNYGYT
D gene: -; J gene: TRBJ1-4; V gene: TRBV29-1; CDR3 protein: SVEDPDSTNEKLF
D gene: TRBD1; J gene: TRBJ1-4; V gene: TRBV19; CDR3 protein: ASSLRLSGTGDLNEKLF
D gene: -; J gene: TRBJ1-1; V gene: TRBV5-4; CDR3 protein: ASSLRGVTEAF
D gene: -; J gene: TRBJ1-2; V gene: TRBV20-1; CDR3 protein: SAKGEAGYT
D gene: -; J gene: TRBJ1-6; V gene: TRBV2; CDR3 protein: ASSADPASPLH
D gene: TRBD1; J gene: TRBJ2-1; V gene: TRBV11-1; CDR3 protein: ASSYEGARGFDEQF
D gene: -; J gene: TRBJ2-7; V gene: TRBV28; CDR3 protein: ASRDPPGGSYEQY
D gene: -; J gene: TRBJ1-1; V gene: TRBV6-5; CDR3 protein: ASRLRVEAF
D gene: -; J gene: TRBJ2-7; V gene: TRBV28; CDR3 protein: ASSPAPGAYEQY
D gene: TRBD2; J gene: TRBJ2-5; V gene: TRBV4-2; CDR3 protein: ASSRNPLAGNQETQY
D gene: -; J gene: TRBJ2-7; V gene: TRBV9; CDR3 protein: ASSPDGVYEQY
D gene: -; J gene: TRBJ2-7; V gene: TRBV7-2; CDR3 protein: ASSPQGSGDEQY
D gene: TRBD1; J gene: TRBJ2-2; V gene: TRBV28; CDR3 protein: ASKSPKGTANTGELF
D gene: -; J gene: TRBJ1-2; V gene: TRBV14; CDR3 protein: ASSQVGNNYGYT
D gene: -; J gene: TRBJ1-3; V gene: TRBV7-3; CDR3 protein: ASSLNAGTGNTIY
D gene: -; J gene: TRBJ1-2; V gene: TRBV28; CDR3 protein: ASRQANYGYT
D gene: TRBD2; J gene: TRBJ2-5; V gene: TRBV5-4; CDR3 protein: ASSLSGRAIETQY
D gene: -; J gene: TRBJ2-1; V gene: TRBV11-2; CDR3 protein: ASSLVGPGDNEQF
D gene: -; J gene: TRBJ1-2; V gene: TRBV7-9; CDR3 protein: ASSLARIKVTGAQRGYT
D gene: -; J gene: TRBJ2-3; V gene: TRBV30; CDR3 protein: AWSPGGTDTQY
D gene: -; J gene: TRBJ1-4; V gene: TRBV20-1; CDR3 protein: SASRGTGLNEKLF
D gene: TRBD2; J gene: TRBJ2-3; V gene: TRBV29-1; CDR3 protein: SVWREGFPDTQY
D gene: -; J gene: TRBJ1-3; V gene: TRBV11-3; CDR3 protein: ASSLEGPTSGNTIY
D gene: -; J gene: TRBJ1-1; V gene: TRBV9; CDR3 protein: ASSPLSDSEAF
D gene: -; J gene: TRBJ2-7; V gene: TRBV5-1; CDR3 protein: ASSPPGASSYEQY
D gene: -; J gene: TRBJ1-2; V gene: TRBV28; CDR3 protein: ASRLTGITQSYGYT
D gene: -; J gene: TRBJ1-3; V gene: TRBV29-1; CDR3 protein: SVEDFGNTIY
D gene: TRBD2; J gene: TRBJ2-1; V gene: TRBV19; CDR3 protein: ASNQASGRNEQF
D gene: -; J gene: TRBJ2-2; V gene: TRBV6-2/TRBV6-3; CDR3 protein: ASSYVVAGELF
D gene: -; J gene: TRBJ1-1; V gene: TRBV3-1/TRBV3-2; CDR3 protein: ASSSALGTLNTEAF
D gene: -; J gene: TRBJ2-7; V gene: TRBV6-1; CDR3 protein: ASSEAGEYEQY
D gene: TRBD2; J gene: TRBJ2-1; V gene: TRBV28; CDR3 protein: ASPPPGLAGEEQF
D gene: -; J gene: TRBJ2-1; V gene: TRBV24-1; CDR3 protein: ATSDPDPSSYNEQF